Sequencing of this T cell receptor (beta chain) was carried out in a study of blood T cell repertoires in COVID-19. The CDR3 covers 17 residues. The germline V and J ends were trimmed by 3 bases and 6 bases, with 23 bases remaining between them. In germline, CDR1 is LNHDA, CDR2 SQIVND (reference sequence). Libraries were prepared by immunoSEQ multiplex PCR; TCRdb keeps only in-frame clonotypes and omits some of them. The data show approximately 200,000 clones, around four fifths seen once. The clonotype comes from a man aged 35 to 55 who had recovered from COVID-19. The chain is built from TRBV19 and TRBJ1-2; D perhaps matches TRBD1 (6 bases). Material for sequencing was PBMCs or T cells enriched from blood (not recorded which). DNA of the CDR3: TGTGCCAGTAGTATGAGACCTTTAACCGGACAGTTCCATGGCTACACCTTC. Encoded protein: CASSMRPLTGQFHGYTF. Variable domain in full (rest from reference TRBV19 and TRBJ1-2): DGGITQSPKYLFRKEGQNVTLSCEQNLNHDAMYWYRQDPGQGLRLIYYSQIVNDFQKGDIAEGYSVSREKKESFPLTVTSAQKNPTAFYLCASSMRPLTGQFHGYTFGSGTRLTVV.